The next 18 T cell receptor beta chains were all read from a single sample in a study of molecular identifiers for immune sequencing clone quantification. TCRdb re-analysed the PCR reads in MiXCR, keeping a single row per CDR3 protein. This table has more than 85,000 distinct CDR3 sequences, over 30% appearing once. Sequenced: naive CD8+ T cells from blood, with Jurkat cell RNA spiked in. Subset in this sample: FACS-sorted CD8+CD4-CCR7+CD45RA+ naive T cells. Source of these receptors: a human donor in good health. Some libraries in this study had Jurkat cell RNA spiked in.

The table lists this clonotype with many counts. This chain links TRBV9 with TRBJ1-5, with a possible D match to TRBD1 (5 bases). Germline CDR1 is SGDLS and CDR2 is YYNGEE. The CDR3 length is 15 residues. V dropped 7 bases and J dropped 0 bases, with 14 bases sitting between them. This chain's CDR3 is CASGGREYSNQPQHF. CDR3 coding DNA: TGTGCCAGCGGAGGCAGGGAATATAGCAATCAGCCCCAGCATTTT.

This clonotype has at least ten counts. The chain carries TRBV4-1 and TRBJ2-1, with 7 bases that match TRBD2. CDR1 is MGHRA and CDR2 is YSYEKL in the germline V gene. The V gene end was trimmed by 4 bases and the J gene end by 4 bases; junction bases not matched to a gene: 7. The CDR3 loop spans 15 amino acids. CDR3 DNA sequence: TGCGCCAGCAGCCGCGAGCTAGCGGAGTACAATGAGCAGTTCTTC. It translates to CASSRELAEYNEQFF.

The chain joins TRBV7-9 to TRBJ1-5; the match to TRBD1 covers 7 bases. The CDR3 sequence is 16 residues long. The germline CDR1 and CDR2 sequences are SEHNR and FQNEAQ (reference sequence). V lost 1 base, J lost 3 bases, and 6 bases stayed unmatched. The CDR3 spells CASSLVGTAANQPQHF. CDR3 bases: TGTGCCAGCAGCTTAGTAGGGACAGCCGCCAATCAGCCCCAGCATTTT.

This chain links TRBV6-2 or TRBV6-3 with TRBJ1-4; D possibly corresponds to TRBD1 (5 bases). The ends were cut back, 11 bases at V and 1 base at J, with 11 bases in the middle. There are 13 residues in the CDR3. CDR1 and CDR2 (germline): MNHEY, SVGEGT. In DNA form, the CDR3 reads TGTGCCGGTAGGGGAGTAACTAATGAAAAACTGTTTTTT. The encoded protein is CAGRGVTNEKLFF.

This clonotype was observed a handful of times. The junction does not match germline at one end; this may be a read error. CDR3 sequence: CASIPRLSGKERDTRYF. CDR3 nucleotides: TGTGCCAGCATTCCCCGGCTAAGCGGGAAAGAGAGGGATACGCGGTATTTT. The chain employs TRBV7-2 and TRBJ2-3, with 7 bases matching TRBD2. Per germline, CDR1 SGHTA and CDR2 FQGNSA. This CDR3 is 17 amino acids long.

This clonotype came up many times. The V gene is TRBV3-1, the J gene TRBJ2-3; 7 nucleotides agree with TRBD1. Looked up from germline, CDR1 is LGHDT and CDR2 is YNNKEL (reference sequence). The CDR3 loop spans 16 amino acids. V lost 3 bases to trimming and J lost 2 bases; unmatched junction nucleotides: 8. The CDR3 region has the DNA TGTGCCAGCAGCCAGGCCGGGACAGTAAACACAGATACGCAGTATTTT. Translating gives CASSQAGTVNTDTQYF.

At least ten counts were recorded for this clonotype. The chain recombines TRBV20-1 with TRBJ2-5; D is unclear. V was cut by 1 base and J by 5 bases, with 11 bases left in between. The CDR3 contains 13 residues. In germline, CDR1 is DFQATT, CDR2 SNEGSKA (reference sequence). The CDR3 sequence: CSARAFFVETQYF. The CDR3 bases are TGCAGTGCTAGAGCGTTTTTCGTCGAGACCCAGTACTTC.

The rearrangement links TRBV12-3 or TRBV12-4 to TRBJ1-4; 7 bases match TRBD1. The junction had 11 bases not matched to a gene; V was cut back by 5 bases and J by 5 bases. This CDR3 is built from 16 residues. CDR3 sequence (DNA): TGTGCCAGCAGTCCGTGGGACAGTACACACAATGAAAAACTGTTTTTT. It encodes CASSPWDSTHNEKLFF.

The chain recombines TRBV7-9 with TRBJ2-3; D is unresolved. The CDR3 is 18 residues long. V was pared by 0 bases and J by 0 bases, with 16 bases between. The germline gives CDR1 SEHNR, CDR2 FQNEAQ (reference sequence). The CDR3 region is CASSLAPTNYYSTDTQYF. CDR3 sequence (DNA): TGTGCCAGCAGCTTAGCTCCGACCAACTATTATAGCACAGATACGCAGTATTTT.

The sample holds many counts of this clonotype. This rearrangement joins TRBV6-5 to TRBJ1-4; D is uncertain. Trimming removed 5 bases from V and 15 bases from J, with 19 bases in between. CDR1 and CDR2 (germline): MNHEY, SVGAGI. This CDR3 has 13 amino acids. The CDR3 sequence is CASSSAPRGEVFF. The CDR3 nucleotides are TGTGCCAGCAGTAGTGCCCCGCGCGGCGAAGTGTTTTTT.

J is TRBJ2-1 and V is TRBV19; perhaps D is TRBD1 or TRBD2 (6 bases each). Germline V gene data show CDR1 as LNHDA and CDR2 as SQIVND (reference sequence). CDR3 size: 11 residues. V lost 9 bases, J lost 8 bases, and 11 bases lay in between. Here the CDR3 reads CASGGGHEQFF. The CDR3 DNA follows: TGTGCCAGCGGAGGGGGGCATGAGCAGTTCTTC.

This clonotype was observed many times. This sequence joins TRBV28 and TRBJ2-7; 9 bases are a match to TRBD1. The CDR3 runs 15 residues. J was trimmed by 4 bases and V by 5 bases; bases with no gene match: 9. CDR1 and CDR2 (germline): MDHEN, SYDVKM. The CDR3 region has the DNA TGTGCCAGCAGTCCCACGGGGACAGGGAGGTACGAGCAGTACTTC. Protein sequence: CASSPTGTGRYEQYF.

This clonotype came up a few times. The chain employs TRBV29-1 and TRBJ2-1; TRBD2 matches at 13 bases. Germline-derived CDR1 and CDR2 are SQVTM and ANQGSEA. The CDR3 is 16 amino acids. The V segment lost 3 bases and the J segment 8 bases; nucleotides outside the gene matches: 10. CDR3 in DNA: TGCAGCGTTGAGGGACTAGCGGGGCTCCCCGCGGATGAGCAGTTCTTC. As protein: CSVEGLAGLPADEQFF.

This clonotype turned up a few times. The chain uses TRBV9 and TRBJ2-3, with D perhaps given as TRBD1 or TRBD2 (5 bases each). The CDR3 covers 18 residues. V was pared by 3 bases and J by 5 bases, with 25 bases between. Germline CDR1 reads SGDLS; CDR2 reads YYNGEE. DNA for the CDR3: TGTGCCAGCAGCGCGGGCCGGGGTTCTTTGGGGCGAGGAGATACGCAGTATTTT. This translates into CASSAGRGSLGRGDTQYF.

V usage is TRBV6-6 and J usage is TRBJ1-4, with a tentative D call TRBD1 (6 bases). The V end was cut by 0 bases, the J end by 7 bases, with 15 bases between. Looked up from germline, CDR1 is MNHNY and CDR2 is SVGAGI (reference sequence). The CDR3 is 16 amino acids. The CDR3 DNA is TGTGCCAGCAGTTACTCGGGGGGGCACATCGGTGAAAAACTGTTTTTT. As protein: CASSYSGGHIGEKLFF.

This clonotype was counted only a few times. CDR3 DNA: TGTGCCAGCAGTTTTCTCCGGGACAGGGAGGCCTACGAGCAGTACTTC. Its protein is CASSFLRDREAYEQYF. This chain uses TRBV28 with TRBJ2-7; 9 bases match TRBD1. Germline CDR1 is MDHEN and CDR2 is SYDVKM. V shed 3 bases, J shed 2 bases, and the junction held 8 bases outside the gene matches. This CDR3 has 16 amino acids.

The rearrangement uses TRBV12-3 or TRBV12-4 and TRBJ2-6; no clear D. V dropped 6 bases and J dropped 2 bases, with 8 bases sitting between them. The CDR3 is 14 residues long. This chain's CDR3 is CASRPVAGANVLTF. DNA for the CDR3: TGTGCCAGCAGACCAGTGGCTGGGGCCAACGTCCTGACTTTC.

The CDR3 spells CASSWKAQRYTGELFF. CDR3 sequence (DNA): TGCGCCAGCAGCTGGAAGGCGCAGAGGTACACCGGGGAGCTGTTTTTT. The chain uses TRBV5-1 and TRBJ2-2; D gene uncertain. Per germline, CDR1 SGHRS and CDR2 YFSETQ. The germline V and J ends were trimmed by 3 bases and 3 bases, with 15 bases remaining between them. The CDR3 length is 16 residues.